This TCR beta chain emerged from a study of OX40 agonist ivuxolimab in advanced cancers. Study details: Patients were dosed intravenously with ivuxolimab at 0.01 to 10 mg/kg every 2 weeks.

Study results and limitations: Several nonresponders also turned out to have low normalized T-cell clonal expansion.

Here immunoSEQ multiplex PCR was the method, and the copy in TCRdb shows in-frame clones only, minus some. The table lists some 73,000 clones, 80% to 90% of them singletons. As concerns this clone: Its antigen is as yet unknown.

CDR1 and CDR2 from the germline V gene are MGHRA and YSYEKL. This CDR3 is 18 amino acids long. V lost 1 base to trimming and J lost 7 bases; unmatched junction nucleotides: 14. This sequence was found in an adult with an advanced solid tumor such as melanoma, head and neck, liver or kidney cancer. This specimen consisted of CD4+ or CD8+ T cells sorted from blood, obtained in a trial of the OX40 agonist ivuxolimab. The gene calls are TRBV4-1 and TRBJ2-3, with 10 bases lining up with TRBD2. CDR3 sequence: CASSQVPAGGLTRNTQYF. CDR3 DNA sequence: TGCGCCAGCAGCCAAGTCCCAGCGGGAGGGCTCACACGGAATACGCAGTATTTT.